This T cell receptor beta chain was retrieved from a study of shared clonotypes between healthy human individuals. There are 14 residues in the CDR3. Unmatched junction bases numbered 13, after V lost 7 bases and J lost 7 bases. Germline-derived CDR1 and CDR2 are MNHEY and SMNVEV (reference sequence). Measured with immunoSEQ multiplex PCR; TCRdb has only the in-frame clones, and not every one. Of 2 million to 2.5 million clones in the sample, approximately 93% were seen once. This chain connects TRBV27 to TRBJ2-7; 7 positions agree with TRBD1. The sequence was obtained from a man between 18 and 35 years old in good health. Some clones in this sample may be carry-over from other donors' samples. Source material: naive CD4+ T cells from PBMCs. As to subset: CD45RA+ positively selected. The CDR3 loop is CASNESGQVGEQYF. CDR3 bases: TGTGCCAGCAACGAATCCGGACAGGTCGGGGAGCAGTACTTC.